This TCR beta chain was found in a study of human T cells and chemical hapten exposure. Time point defined: healthy volunteer bleed at 2 weeks. Unfractionated whole blood was the source from which total RNA was extracted. Germline CDR1 is LNHDA and CDR2 is SQIVND (reference sequence). Losses at the gene ends were 6 bases for V and 2 bases for J; bases not matched to a gene: 4. There are 15 residues in the CDR3. TCRdb ran MiXCR on the RACE reads and lists one entry per CDR3 protein. The table has 35,000 to 50,000 distinct CDR3 sequences, roughly 4% seen once; the top ten hold approximately 1.6%. The sequenced material came from whole blood. The TCR was taken from a female donor in good health. Some clones in this sample may be carry-over from other donors' samples. The J gene is TRBJ2-1, the V gene TRBV19; 10 nucleotides align to TRBD2. CDR3 nucleotide sequence: TGTGCCAGTAGGTTAGCGGGGGGACCCTACAATGAGCAGTTCTTC. It specifies CASRLAGGPYNEQFF.